This T cell receptor beta chain was recorded in a study of T cells in Graves' hyperthyroidism and ophthalmopathy. Trimming removed 5 bases from V and 4 bases from J, with 11 bases in between. The CDR3 runs 14 residues. Per the germline V gene, CDR1 is SNHLY and CDR2 is FYNNEI. Authors of the study amplified TCR beta CDR3 regions from RNA transcripts. When the TCR CDR3 underwent first-round RT-PCR, the HTBI primer set was used. Using its own MiXCR run on the multiplex PCR reads, TCRdb lists one record per CDR3 protein. The sample has about 610,000 distinct CDR3 sequences, more than 45% seen once; the top ten hold about 8%.

Specimen: peripheral blood or thyroid tissue (not recorded which). The TCR comes from a woman aged 18-35 years with Graves' hyperthyroidism. This sequence joins TRBV2 and TRBJ1-4, with TRBD1 as a possible D gene (6 bases). CDR3: CASSSYRDNEKLFF. As DNA, the CDR3 is TGTGCCAGCAGTTCCTACAGGGATAATGAAAAACTGTTTTTT. The full variable domain, with the rest looked up from reference TRBV2 and TRBJ1-4, is EPEVTQTPSHQVTQMGQEVILRCVPISNHLYFYWYRQILGQKVEFLVSFYNNEISEKSEIFDDQFSVERPDGSNFTLKIRSTKLEDSAMYFCASSSYRDNEKLFFGSGTQLSVL.